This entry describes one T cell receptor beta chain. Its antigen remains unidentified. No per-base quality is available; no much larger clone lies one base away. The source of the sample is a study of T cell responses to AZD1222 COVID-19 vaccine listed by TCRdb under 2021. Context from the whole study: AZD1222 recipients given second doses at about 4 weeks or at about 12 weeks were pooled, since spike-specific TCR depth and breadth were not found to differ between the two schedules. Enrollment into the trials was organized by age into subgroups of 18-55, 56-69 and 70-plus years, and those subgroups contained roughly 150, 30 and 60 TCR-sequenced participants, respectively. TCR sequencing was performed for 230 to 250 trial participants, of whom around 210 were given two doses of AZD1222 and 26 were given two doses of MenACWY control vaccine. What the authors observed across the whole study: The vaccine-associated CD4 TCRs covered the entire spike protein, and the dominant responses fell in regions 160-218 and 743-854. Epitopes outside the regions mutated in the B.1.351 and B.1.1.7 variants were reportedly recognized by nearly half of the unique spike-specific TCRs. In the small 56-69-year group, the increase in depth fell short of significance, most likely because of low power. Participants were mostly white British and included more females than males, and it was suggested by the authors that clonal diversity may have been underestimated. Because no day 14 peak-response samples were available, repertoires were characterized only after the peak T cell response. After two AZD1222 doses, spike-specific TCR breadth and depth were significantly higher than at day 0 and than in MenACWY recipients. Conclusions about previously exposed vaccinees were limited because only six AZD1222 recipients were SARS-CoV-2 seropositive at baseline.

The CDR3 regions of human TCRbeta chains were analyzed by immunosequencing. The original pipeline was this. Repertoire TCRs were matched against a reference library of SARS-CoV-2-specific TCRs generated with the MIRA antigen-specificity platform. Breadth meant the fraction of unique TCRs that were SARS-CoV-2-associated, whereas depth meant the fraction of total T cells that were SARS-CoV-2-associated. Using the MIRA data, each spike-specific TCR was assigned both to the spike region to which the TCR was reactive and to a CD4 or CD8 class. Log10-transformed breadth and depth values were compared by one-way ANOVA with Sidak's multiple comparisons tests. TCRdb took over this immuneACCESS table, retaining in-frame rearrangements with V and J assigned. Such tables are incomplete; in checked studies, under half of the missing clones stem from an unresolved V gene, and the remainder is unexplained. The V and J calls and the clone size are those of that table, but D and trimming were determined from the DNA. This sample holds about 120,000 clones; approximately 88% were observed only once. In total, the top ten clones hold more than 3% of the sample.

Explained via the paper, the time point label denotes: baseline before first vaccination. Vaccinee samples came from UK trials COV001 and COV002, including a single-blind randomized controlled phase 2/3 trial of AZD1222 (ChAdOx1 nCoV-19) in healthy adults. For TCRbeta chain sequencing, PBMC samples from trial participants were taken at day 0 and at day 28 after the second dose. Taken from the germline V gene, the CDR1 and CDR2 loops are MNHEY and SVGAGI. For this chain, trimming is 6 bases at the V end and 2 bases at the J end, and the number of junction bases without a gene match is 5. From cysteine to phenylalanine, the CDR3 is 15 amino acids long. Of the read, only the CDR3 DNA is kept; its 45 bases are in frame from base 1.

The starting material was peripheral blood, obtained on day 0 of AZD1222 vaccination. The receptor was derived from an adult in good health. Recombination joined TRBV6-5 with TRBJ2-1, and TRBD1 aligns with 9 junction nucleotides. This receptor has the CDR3 CASRLTGGTYNEQFF. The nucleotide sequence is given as TGTGCCAGCAGGTTGACAGGGGGAACCTACAATGAGCAGTTCTTC.